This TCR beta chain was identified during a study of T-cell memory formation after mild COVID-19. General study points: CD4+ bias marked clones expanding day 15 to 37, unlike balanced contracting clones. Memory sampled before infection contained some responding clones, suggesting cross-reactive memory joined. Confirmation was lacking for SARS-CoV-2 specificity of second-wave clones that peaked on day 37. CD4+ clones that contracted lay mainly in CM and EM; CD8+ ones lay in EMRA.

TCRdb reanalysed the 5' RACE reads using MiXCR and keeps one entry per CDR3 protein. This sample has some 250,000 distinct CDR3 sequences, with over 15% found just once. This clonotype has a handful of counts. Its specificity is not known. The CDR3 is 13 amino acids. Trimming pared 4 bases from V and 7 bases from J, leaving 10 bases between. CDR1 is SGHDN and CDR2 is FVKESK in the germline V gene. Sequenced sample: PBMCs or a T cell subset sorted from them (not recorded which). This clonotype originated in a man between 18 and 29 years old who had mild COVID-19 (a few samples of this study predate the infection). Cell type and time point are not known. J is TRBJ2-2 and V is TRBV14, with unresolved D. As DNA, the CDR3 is TGTGCCAGCAGCCGGAACCAGGTCGGGGAGCTGTTTTTT. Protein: CASSRNQVGELFF.